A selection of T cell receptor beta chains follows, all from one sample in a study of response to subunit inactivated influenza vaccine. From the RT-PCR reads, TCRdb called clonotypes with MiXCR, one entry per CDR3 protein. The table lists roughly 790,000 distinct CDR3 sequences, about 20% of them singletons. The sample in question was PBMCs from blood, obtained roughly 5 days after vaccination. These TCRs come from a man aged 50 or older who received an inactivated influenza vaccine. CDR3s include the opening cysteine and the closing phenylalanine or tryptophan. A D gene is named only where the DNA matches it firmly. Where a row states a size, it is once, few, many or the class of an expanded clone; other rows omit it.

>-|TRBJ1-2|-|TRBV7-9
CASSLPGTAGYTF
TGTGCCAGCAGCTTACCGGGGACCGCTGGCTACACCTTC
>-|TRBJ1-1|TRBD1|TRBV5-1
CASSPGGTANTEAFF
TGCGCCAGCAGCCCAGGGGGGACAGCTAACACTGAAGCTTTCTTT
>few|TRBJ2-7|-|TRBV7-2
CASSLRAVEQYF
TGTGCCAGCAGCTTAAGAGCGGTCGAGCAGTACTTC
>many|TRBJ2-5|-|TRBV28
CASSFGVGETQYF
TGTGCCAGCAGTTTTGGGGTTGGGGAGACCCAGTACTTC
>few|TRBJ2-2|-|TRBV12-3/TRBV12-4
CASKFGGSTGELFF
TGTGCCAGCAAATTCGGCGGTTCCACCGGGGAGCTGTTTTTT
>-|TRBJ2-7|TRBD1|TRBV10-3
CAISGRQGSYEQYF
TGTGCCATCAGTGGTCGACAGGGATCCTACGAGCAGTACTTC
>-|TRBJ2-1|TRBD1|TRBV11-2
CASSHRRGLADEQFF
TGTGCCAGCAGCCACCGCAGGGGGCTCGCGGATGAGCAGTTCTTC
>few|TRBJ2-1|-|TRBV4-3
CASSQDPQDEQFF
TGCGCCAGCAGCCAAGACCCTCAGGATGAGCAGTTCTTC
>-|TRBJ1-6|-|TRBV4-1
CASSQGLSSPLHF
TGCGCCAGCAGCCAAGGATTGAGTTCACCCCTCCACTTT
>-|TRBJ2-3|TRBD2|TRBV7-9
CASSLLASGGADTQYF
TGTGCCAGCAGCTTACTGGCTAGCGGGGGGGCAGATACGCAGTATTTT
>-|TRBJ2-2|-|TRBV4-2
CASSQAATWDTGELFF
TGTGCCAGCAGCCAAGCGGCGACATGGGACACCGGGGAGCTGTTTTTT